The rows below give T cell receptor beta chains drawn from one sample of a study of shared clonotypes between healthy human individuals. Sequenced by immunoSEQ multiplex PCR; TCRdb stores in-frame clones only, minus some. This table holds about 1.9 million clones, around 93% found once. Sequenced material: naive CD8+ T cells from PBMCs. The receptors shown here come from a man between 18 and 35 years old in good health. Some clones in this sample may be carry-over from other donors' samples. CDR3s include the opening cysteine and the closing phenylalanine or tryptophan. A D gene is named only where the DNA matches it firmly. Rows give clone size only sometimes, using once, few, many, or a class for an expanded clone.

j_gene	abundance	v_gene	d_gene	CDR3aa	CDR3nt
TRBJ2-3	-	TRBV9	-	CASSEGGDTQYF	TGTGCCAGCAGCGAGGGGGGAGATACGCAGTATTTT
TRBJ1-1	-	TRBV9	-	CASSAPSAEAFF	TGTGCCAGCAGCGCCCCGAGCGCTGAAGCTTTCTTT
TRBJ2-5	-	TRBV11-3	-	CASSTRTTPGETQYF	TGTGCCAGCAGCACCCGGACGACACCAGGGGAGACCCAGTACTTC
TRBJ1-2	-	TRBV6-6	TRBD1	CASSYSGTEDGYTF	TGTGCCAGCAGTTACAGCGGGACAGAGGATGGCTACACCTTC
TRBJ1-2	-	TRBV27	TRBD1	CASSRGTVYGYTF	TGTGCCAGCAGTCGAGGGACAGTCTATGGCTACACCTTC
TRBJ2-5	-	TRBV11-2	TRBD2	CASSLRGAGGPDDQYF	TGTGCCAGCAGCCTACGCGGGGCGGGAGGGCCTGACGACCAGTACTTC
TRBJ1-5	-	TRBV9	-	CASSVGGGPHQPQHF	TGTGCCAGCAGCGTAGGTGGGGGGCCTCATCAGCCCCAGCATTTT
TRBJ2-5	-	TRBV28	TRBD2	CASSSEGTSDETQYF	TGTGCCAGCAGCTCCGAAGGGACTAGCGATGAGACCCAGTACTTC
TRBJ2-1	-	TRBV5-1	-	CASSLGFGGAYNEQFF	TGCGCCAGCAGCTTGGGCTTCGGCGGAGCCTACAATGAGCAGTTCTTC
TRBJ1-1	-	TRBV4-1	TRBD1	CASSQNPGQKNTEAFF	TGCGCCAGCAGCCAAAATCCGGGACAGAAGAACACTGAAGCTTTCTTT
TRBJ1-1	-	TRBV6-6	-	CASSYFDRNTEAFF	TGTGCCAGCAGTTACTTCGACCGGAACACTGAAGCTTTCTTT
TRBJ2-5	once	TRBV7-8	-	CASSQRDPQETQYF	TGTGCCAGCAGCCAAAGGGACCCGCAAGAGACCCAGTACTTC
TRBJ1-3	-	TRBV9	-	CASSVAGGAKWNTIYF	TGTGCCAGCAGCGTAGCGGGGGGGGCGAAGTGGAACACCATATATTTT
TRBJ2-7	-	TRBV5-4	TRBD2	CASSLALLAGDDEQYF	TGTGCCAGCAGCTTGGCCCTACTAGCGGGAGACGACGAGCAGTACTTC
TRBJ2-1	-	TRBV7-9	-	CASSLVGGDEQFF	TGTGCCAGCAGCTTAGTCGGGGGCGATGAGCAGTTCTTC
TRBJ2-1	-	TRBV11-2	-	CATTIGANEQFF	TGTGCAACTACCATAGGGGCCAATGAGCAGTTCTTC
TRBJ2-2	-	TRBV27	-	CASSFGRAAGELFF	TGTGCCAGCAGTTTTGGAAGGGCCGCCGGGGAGCTGTTTTTT
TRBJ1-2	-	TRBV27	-	CASSLYGVKGYGYTF	TGTGCCAGCAGTTTATATGGGGTAAAGGGTTATGGCTACACCTTC
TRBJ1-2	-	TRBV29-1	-	CSVEGRGYGYTF	TGCAGCGTTGAAGGCAGGGGCTATGGCTACACCTTC
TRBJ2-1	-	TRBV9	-	CASSPGLAGIYNEQFF	TGTGCCAGCAGTCCCGGGTTGGCGGGAATTTACAATGAGCAGTTCTTC
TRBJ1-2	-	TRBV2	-	CASSERGANYGYTF	TGTGCCAGCAGTGAGAGGGGAGCGAACTATGGCTACACCTTC